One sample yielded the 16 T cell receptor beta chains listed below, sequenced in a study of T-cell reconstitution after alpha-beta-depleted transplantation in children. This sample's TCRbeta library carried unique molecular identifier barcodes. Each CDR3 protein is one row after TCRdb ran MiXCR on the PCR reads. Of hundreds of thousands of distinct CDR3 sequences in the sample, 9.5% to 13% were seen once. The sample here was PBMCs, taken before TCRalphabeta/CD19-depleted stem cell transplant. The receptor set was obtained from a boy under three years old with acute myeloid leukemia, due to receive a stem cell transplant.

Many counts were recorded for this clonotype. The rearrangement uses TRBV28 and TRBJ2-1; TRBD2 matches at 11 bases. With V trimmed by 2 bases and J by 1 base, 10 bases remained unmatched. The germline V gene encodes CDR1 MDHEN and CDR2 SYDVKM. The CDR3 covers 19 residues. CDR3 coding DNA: TGTGCCAGCAGTTTAAGGATTAGCGGGAGGGCCAGGTCCTACAATGAGCAGTTCTTC. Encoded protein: CASSLRISGRARSYNEQFF.

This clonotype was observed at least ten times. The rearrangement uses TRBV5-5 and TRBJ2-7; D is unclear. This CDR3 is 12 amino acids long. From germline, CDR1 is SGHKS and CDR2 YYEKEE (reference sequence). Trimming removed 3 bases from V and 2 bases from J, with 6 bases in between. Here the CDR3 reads CASSSNAYEQYF. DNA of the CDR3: TGTGCCAGCAGCTCTAACGCCTACGAGCAGTACTTC. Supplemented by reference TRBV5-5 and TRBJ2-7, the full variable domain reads DAGVTQSPTHLIKTRGQQVTLRCSPISGHKSVSWYQQVLGQGPQFIFQYYEKEERGRGNFPDRFSARQFPNYSSELNVNALLLGDSALYLCASSSNAYEQYFGPGTRLTVT.

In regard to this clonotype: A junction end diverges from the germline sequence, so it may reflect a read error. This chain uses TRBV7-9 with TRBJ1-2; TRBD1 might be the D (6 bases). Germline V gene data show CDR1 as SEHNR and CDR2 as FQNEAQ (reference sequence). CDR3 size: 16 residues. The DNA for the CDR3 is TGTGCCAGCAGCTTAACCTCCTTTAACAGGGAACCTGGCTACGCCTTC. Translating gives CASSLTSFNREPGYAF.

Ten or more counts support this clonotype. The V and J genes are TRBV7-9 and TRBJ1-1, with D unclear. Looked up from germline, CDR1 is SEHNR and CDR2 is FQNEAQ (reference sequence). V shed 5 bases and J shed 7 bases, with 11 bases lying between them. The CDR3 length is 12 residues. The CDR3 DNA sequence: TGTGCCAGCAGCCGAACCAAACGTGAAGCTTTCTTT. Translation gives CASSRTKREAFF.

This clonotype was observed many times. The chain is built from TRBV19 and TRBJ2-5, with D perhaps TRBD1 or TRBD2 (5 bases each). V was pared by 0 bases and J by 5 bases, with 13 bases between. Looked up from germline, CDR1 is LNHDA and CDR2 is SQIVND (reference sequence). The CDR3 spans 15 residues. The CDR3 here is CASSIELVSGETQYF. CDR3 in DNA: TGTGCCAGTAGTATAGAACTAGTGTCAGGGGAGACCCAGTACTTC.

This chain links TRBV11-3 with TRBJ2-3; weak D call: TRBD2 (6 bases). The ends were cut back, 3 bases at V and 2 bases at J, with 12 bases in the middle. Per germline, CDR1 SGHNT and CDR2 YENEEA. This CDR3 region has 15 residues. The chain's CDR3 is CASSFTRLVTDTQYF. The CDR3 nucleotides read TGTGCCAGCAGCTTTACCCGACTAGTCACAGATACGCAGTATTTT.

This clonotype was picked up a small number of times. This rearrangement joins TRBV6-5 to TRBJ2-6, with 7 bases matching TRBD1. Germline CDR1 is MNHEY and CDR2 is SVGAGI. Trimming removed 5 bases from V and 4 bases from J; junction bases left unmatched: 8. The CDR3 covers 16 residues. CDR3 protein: CASSVSTGNGANVLTF. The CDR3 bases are TGTGCCAGCAGTGTATCGACAGGGAACGGGGCCAACGTCCTGACTTTC.

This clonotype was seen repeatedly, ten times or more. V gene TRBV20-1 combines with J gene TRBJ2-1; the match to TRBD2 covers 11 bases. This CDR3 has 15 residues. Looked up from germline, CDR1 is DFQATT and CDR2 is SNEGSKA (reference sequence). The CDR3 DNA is TGCAGCGCGCTAGCGGGGGGTACACACCACAATGAGCAGTTCTTC. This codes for CSALAGGTHHNEQFF.

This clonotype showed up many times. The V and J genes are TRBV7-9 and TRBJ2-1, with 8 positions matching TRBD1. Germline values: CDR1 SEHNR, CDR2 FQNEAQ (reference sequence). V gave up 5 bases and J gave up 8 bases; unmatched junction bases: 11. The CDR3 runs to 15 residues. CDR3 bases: TGTGCCAGCAGCACGGACAGGGTAGGTAGGGATGAGCAGTTCTTC. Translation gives CASSTDRVGRDEQFF. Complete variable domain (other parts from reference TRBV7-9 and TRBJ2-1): DTGVSQNPRHKITKRGQNVTFRCDPISEHNRLYWYRQTLGQGPEFLTYFQNEAQLEKSRLLSDRFSAERPKGSFSTLEIQRTEQGDSAMYLCASSTDRVGRDEQFFGPGTRLTVL.

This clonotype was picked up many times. The CDR3 nucleotides read TGTGCCAGCAGTTGGACAGCTGGCTACACCTTC. Encoded protein: CASSWTAGYTF. V and J are TRBV28 and TRBJ1-2; tentative D call: TRBD1 (6 bases). V lost 4 bases to trimming and J lost 7 bases, with 7 bases between them. The CDR3 has 11 amino acids. Germline CDR1 is MDHEN and CDR2 is SYDVKM.

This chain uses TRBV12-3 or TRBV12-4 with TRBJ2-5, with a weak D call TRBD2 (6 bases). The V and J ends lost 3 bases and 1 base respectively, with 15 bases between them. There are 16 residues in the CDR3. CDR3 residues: CASSFRLARPQETQYF. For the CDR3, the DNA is TGTGCCAGCAGTTTTAGGCTAGCGAGGCCCCAAGAGACCCAGTACTTC.

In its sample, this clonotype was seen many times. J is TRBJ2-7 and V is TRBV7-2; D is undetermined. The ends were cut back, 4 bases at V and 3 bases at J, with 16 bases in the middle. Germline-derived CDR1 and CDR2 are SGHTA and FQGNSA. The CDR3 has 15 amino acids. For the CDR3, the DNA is TGTGCCAGCAGCTGGCCGGGTCCAGTAGGCTACGAGCAGTACTTC. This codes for CASSWPGPVGYEQYF. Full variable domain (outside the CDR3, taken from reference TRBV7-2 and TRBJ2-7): GAGVSQSPSNKVTEKGKDVELRCDPISGHTALYWYRQSLGQGLEFLIYFQGNSAPDKSGLPSDRFSAERTGGSVSTLTIQRTQQEDSAVYLCASSWPGPVGYEQYFGPGTRLTVT.

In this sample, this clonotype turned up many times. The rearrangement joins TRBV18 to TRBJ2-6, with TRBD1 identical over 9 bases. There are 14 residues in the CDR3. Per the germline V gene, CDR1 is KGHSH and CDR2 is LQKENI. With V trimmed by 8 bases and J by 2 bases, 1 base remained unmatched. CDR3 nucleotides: TGTGCCAGCGGACAGGGGACTGGGGCCAACGTCCTGACTTTC. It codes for CASGQGTGANVLTF. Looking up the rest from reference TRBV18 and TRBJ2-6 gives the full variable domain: NAGVMQNPRHLVRRRGQEARLRCSPMKGHSHVYWYRQLPEEGLKFMVYLQKENIIDESGMPKERFSAEFPKEGPSILRIQQVVRGDSAAYFCASGQGTGANVLTFGAGSRLTVL.

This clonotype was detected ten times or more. The CDR3 nucleotides are TGTGCCATCAGCTCCGGGACAGGGTCCTACGAGCAGTACTTC. This gives the protein CAISSGTGSYEQYF. The chain recombines TRBV10-3 with TRBJ2-7, with 9 bases aligning to TRBD1. V lost 6 bases to trimming and J lost 1 base; unmatched junction nucleotides: 4. From germline, CDR1 is ENHRY and CDR2 SYGVKD. The CDR3 sequence is 14 residues long.

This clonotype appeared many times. CDR3 coding DNA: TGTGCCAGCAGTCCCCGTAGAAATCAAGGCTCCTACGAGCAGTACTTC. It yields the protein CASSPRRNQGSYEQYF. This chain links TRBV12-3 or TRBV12-4 with TRBJ2-7; D gene uncertain. The CDR3 extends over 16 amino acids. V lost 5 bases to trimming and J lost 0 bases, with 17 bases between them.

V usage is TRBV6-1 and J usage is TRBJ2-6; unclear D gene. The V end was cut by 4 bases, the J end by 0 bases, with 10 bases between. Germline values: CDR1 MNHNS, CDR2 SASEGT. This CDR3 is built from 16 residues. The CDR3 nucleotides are TGTGCCAGCAGTGCCATACCATTCTCTGGGGCCAACGTCCTGACTTTC. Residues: CASSAIPFSGANVLTF.